This is a list of T cell receptor beta chains from one sample in a study of T-cell reconstitution after alpha-beta-depleted transplantation in children. TCRdb reprocessed the PCR reads via MiXCR and lists one record per CDR3 protein. Among 200,000 to 250,000 distinct CDR3 sequences, approximately 9.5% were seen once, and the ten largest hold 5% to 7%. Source: PBMCs from the stem cell graft donor, taken from the stem cell graft. The receptors were sampled from a human donor who donated a stem cell graft to a child with acute lymphoblastic leukemia. CDR3s include the opening cysteine and the closing phenylalanine or tryptophan. Each record gives: V gene, D gene, clone size, J gene, CDR3 DNA, CDR3 protein. D genes are given only for firm matches. A clone size is listed for some rows: how often the clone was seen (once, few, many), or a class if it is expanded.

>TRBV5-4|.|.|TRBJ2-7
TGTGCCAGCAGCGGATCGCAACCCGGGACGGGGATATACGAGCAGTACTTC
CASSGSQPGTGIYEQYF
>TRBV6-5|TRBD1|many|TRBJ2-7
TGTGCCAGCAGTTACTGGGGTAGGGGGCGCGACGAGCAGTACTTC
CASSYWGRGRDEQYF
>TRBV5-1|.|many|TRBJ2-1
TGCGCCAGCAGCTTAGGAAGATGGGACGATGAGCAGTTCTTC
CASSLGRWDDEQFF
>TRBV2|TRBD2|few|TRBJ2-2
TGTGCCAGCAGTCTCCTCGCCGCGGGGGGCACGAACACCGGGGAGCTGTTTTTT
CASSLLAAGGTNTGELFF
>TRBV7-2|TRBD1|.|TRBJ1-1
TGTGCCAGCAGCCCGCGGGACAGGGGCATGAACACTGAAGCTTTCTTT
CASSPRDRGMNTEAFF
>TRBV27|.|.|TRBJ2-7
TGTGCCAGCCGCCGCCTCTACGAGCAGTACTTC
CASRRLYEQYF
>TRBV7-2|.|many|TRBJ2-7
TGTGCCAGCAGCCTAAACGTCGAGCAGTACTTC
CASSLNVEQYF
>TRBV6-1|.|few|TRBJ2-6
TGTGCCAGCAGTACAGGGAGCGTAGCTGGGGCCAACGTCCTGACTTTC
CASSTGSVAGANVLTF
>TRBV29-1|TRBD1|.|TRBJ2-7
TGCAGCGTTGCGGAGACAGGGTTGACCTACGAGCAGTACTTC
CSVAETGLTYEQYF
>TRBV4-3|.|many|TRBJ2-1
TGCGCCAGCAGCCAAGATCTGGAGGGGCGTGAGCAGTTCTTC
CASSQDLEGREQFF
>TRBV18|.|.|TRBJ1-4
TGTGCCAGCTCACCCAAAACTAATGAAAAACTGTTTTTT
CASSPKTNEKLFF
>TRBV5-1|TRBD2|.|TRBJ2-7
TGCGCCAGCAGCTTGGTTTCGGTAGCGGGGTCCTACGAGCAGTACTTC
CASSLVSVAGSYEQYF
>TRBV4-1|TRBD1|.|TRBJ2-5
TGCGCCAGCAGCCAACCCAGGGACAGGGCCGAGACCCAGTACTTC
CASSQPRDRAETQYF
>TRBV20-1|.|many|TRBJ2-5
TGCAGTGCTAGAGATGGTCTGGAGACCCAGTACTTC
CSARDGLETQYF
>TRBV12-3/TRBV12-4|.|many|TRBJ1-5
TGTGCCAGCAGTTTTGGGCAGGGGAGTTTCAATCAGCCCCAGCATTTT
CASSFGQGSFNQPQHF
>TRBV7-2|TRBD2|many|TRBJ2-5
TGTGCCAGCAGTTGGCGGGGGGAAGAGACCCAGTACTTC
CASSWRGEETQYF
>TRBV19|.|many|TRBJ2-7
TGTGCCAGTAGCGAGGGGCTCTCCTACGAGCAGTACTTC
CASSEGLSYEQYF
>TRBV10-3|TRBD1|many|TRBJ1-5
TGTGCCATCAGTGAGGGGACAGGCCTCAATCAGCCCCAGCATTTT
CAISEGTGLNQPQHF
>TRBV18|TRBD2|many|TRBJ2-1
TGTGCCAGCTCACCAAAAGCGGGGGGGCCCTACAATGAGCAGTTCTTC
CASSPKAGGPYNEQFF
>TRBV4-1|.|few|TRBJ1-1
TGCGCCAGCTCAAAAGAGCAGGGGACTGAAGCTTTCTTT
CASSKEQGTEAFF
>TRBV15|.|.|TRBJ1-1
TGTGCCACCAGCAGAGATTGGAGGGGAACGAACACTGAAGCTTTCTTT
CATSRDWRGTNTEAFF
>TRBV6-1|.|.|TRBJ1-1
TGTGCCAGCAGTGAAGCGCGGTTTGGTTATGGCTACACTGAAGCTTTCTTT
CASSEARFGYGYTEAFF
>TRBV2|.|many|TRBJ2-1
TGTGCCAGCAGTGTCCGGAACATCAATGAGCAGTTCTTC
CASSVRNINEQFF
>TRBV5-1|TRBD1|many|TRBJ2-5
TGCGCCAGCAGCCCCCTAGGACAGGAAGAGACCCAGTACTTC
CASSPLGQEETQYF
>TRBV12-3/TRBV12-4|TRBD1|many|TRBJ1-1
TGTGCCAGCAGATCTGCCCCAGGGGGCAACACTGAAGCTTTCTTT
CASRSAPGGNTEAFF
>TRBV7-2|.|few|TRBJ1-1
TGTGCCAGCAGCTTGTACAGGAGCACTGAAGCTTTCTTT
CASSLYRSTEAFF
>TRBV29-1|.|.|TRBJ2-3
TGCAGCGCCAGCGGCCGTTCGGATACGCAGTATTTT
CSASGRSDTQYF
>TRBV27|.|few|TRBJ2-2
TGTGCCAGCAAGCCAGGGACGAACACCGGGGAGCTGTTTTTT
CASKPGTNTGELFF
>TRBV18|TRBD1|few|TRBJ2-3
TGTGCCAGCTCCCCCGGGACAGGGGCAGATACGCAGTATTTT
CASSPGTGADTQYF
>TRBV5-1|TRBD1|.|TRBJ2-1
TGCGCCAGCAGCGATAGTCGTAGACAGGGGGTCGCAAATGAGCAGTTCTTC
CASSDSRRQGVANEQFF
>TRBV6-2/TRBV6-3|.|.|TRBJ2-7
TGTGCCAGCGGTCCTAGGACAGATTACGAGCAGTACTTC
CASGPRTDYEQYF
>TRBV7-2|.|few|TRBJ2-7
TGTGCCAGCAGCTTAGGTGGTTCCACCTACGAGCAGTACTTC
CASSLGGSTYEQYF
>TRBV27|.|few|TRBJ1-1
TGTGCCAGCCGGACAGCATTGAACACTGAAGCTTTCTTT
CASRTALNTEAFF
>TRBV7-2|.|many|TRBJ1-2
TGTGCCAGCAGCAACAGGGTGAATGGCTACACCTTC
CASSNRVNGYTF
>TRBV5-1|.|many|TRBJ2-1
TGCGCCAGCACGCTGGAGGTTTCTGGCAATGAGCAGTTCTTC
CASTLEVSGNEQFF
>TRBV29-1|TRBD1|many|TRBJ2-7
TGCAGCGTAGATCCGGGACAGGGGGCTTACGAGCAGTACTTC
CSVDPGQGAYEQYF
>TRBV5-1|.|few|TRBJ2-3
TGCGCCAGCAGCCCGGGGCGGGTTCCAGATACGCAGTATTTT
CASSPGRVPDTQYF
>TRBV5-1|.|few|TRBJ2-5
TGCGCCAGCAGCTTGAGGCAAGAGACCCAGTACTTC
CASSLRQETQYF
>TRBV5-1|.|medium-sized|TRBJ1-6
TGCGCCAGCAGCTTGGTGGATTCACCCCTCCACTTT
CASSLVDSPLHF
>TRBV12-3/TRBV12-4|TRBD1|many|TRBJ1-2
TGTGCCAGCAGTTCCAGGGGGCAGGACTATGGCTACACCTTC
CASSSRGQDYGYTF
>TRBV4-3|.|few|TRBJ1-1
TGCGCCAGCAGCCAGACGGGGCCTGGAGTCGCTGAAGCTTTCTTT
CASSQTGPGVAEAFF
>TRBV12-3/TRBV12-4|.|many|TRBJ2-7
TGTGCCAGCAGTTCCCAATACGAGCAGTACTTC
CASSSQYEQYF
>TRBV7-9|.|few|TRBJ2-2
TGTGCCAGCAGCCATGCAGACTCGCTCAGGGCCGGGGAGCTGTTTTTT
CASSHADSLRAGELFF
>TRBV7-2|.|few|TRBJ1-2
TGTGCCAGCAGCTTATTCGGCTCCAACTATGGCTACACCTTC
CASSLFGSNYGYTF
>TRBV29-1|.|.|TRBJ2-5
TGCAGCGTCCGAAGTACACACAGAAACGACCAAGAGACCCAGTACTTC
CSVRSTHRNDQETQYF
>TRBV12-3/TRBV12-4|.|many|TRBJ1-1
TGTGCCAGCAGTTTCGGTGGCACTGAAGCTTTCTTT
CASSFGGTEAFF
>TRBV24-1|.|many|TRBJ1-1
TGTGCCACCAGTGACAACGGTAGGGCAGAACGGACTGAAGCTTTCTTT
CATSDNGRAERTEAFF
>TRBV7-9|.|.|TRBJ1-2
TGTGCCAGCAGCCGGCACGGCTATGGCTACACCTTC
CASSRHGYGYTF
>TRBV3-1|.|few|TRBJ1-1
TGTGCCAGCAGCCCGAGGAAAGCCTGGACGGACACTGAAGCTTTCTTT
CASSPRKAWTDTEAFF
>TRBV20-1|.|many|TRBJ2-5
TGCAGTGCTAGACCGGACTCTCAAGAGACCCAGTACTTC
CSARPDSQETQYF
>TRBV12-3/TRBV12-4|.|few|TRBJ1-1
TGTGCCAGCAGCCCGGGCCTGGGGGCTGGCACTGAAGCTTTCTTT
CASSPGLGAGTEAFF
>TRBV20-1|TRBD1|few|TRBJ2-7
TGCAGTGCTAGAAGGCCCGGGACAGGGGACGAGCAGTACTTC
CSARRPGTGDEQYF
>TRBV5-1|.|.|TRBJ2-3
TGCGCCAGCAGCCCACAGAGGCGCACAGATACGCAGTATTTT
CASSPQRRTDTQYF
>TRBV11-1|.|.|TRBJ2-7
TGTGCCAGCAGCTTAATCACAGTCAACTCCTACGAGCAGTACTTC
CASSLITVNSYEQYF
>TRBV27|TRBD2|few|TRBJ2-4
TGTGCCAGCAGTTTACTAGCGGGGGGAATTCAGTACTTC
CASSLLAGGIQYF